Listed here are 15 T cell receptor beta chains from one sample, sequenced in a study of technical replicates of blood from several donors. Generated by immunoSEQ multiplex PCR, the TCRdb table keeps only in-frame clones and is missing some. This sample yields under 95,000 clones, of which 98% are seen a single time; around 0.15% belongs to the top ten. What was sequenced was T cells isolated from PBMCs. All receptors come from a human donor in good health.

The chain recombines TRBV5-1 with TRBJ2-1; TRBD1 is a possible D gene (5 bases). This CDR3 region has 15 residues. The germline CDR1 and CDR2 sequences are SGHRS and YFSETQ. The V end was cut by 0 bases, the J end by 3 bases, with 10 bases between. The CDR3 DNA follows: TGCGCCAGCAGCTTGGGGCAGGGTTTCTACAATGAGCAGTTCTTC. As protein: CASSLGQGFYNEQFF.

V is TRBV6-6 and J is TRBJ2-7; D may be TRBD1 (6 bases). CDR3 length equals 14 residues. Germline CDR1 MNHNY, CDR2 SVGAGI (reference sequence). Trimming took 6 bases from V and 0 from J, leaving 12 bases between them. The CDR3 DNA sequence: TGTGCCAGCAGGGACCTCAGGGGCTCCTACGAGCAGTACTTC. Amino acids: CASRDLRGSYEQYF.

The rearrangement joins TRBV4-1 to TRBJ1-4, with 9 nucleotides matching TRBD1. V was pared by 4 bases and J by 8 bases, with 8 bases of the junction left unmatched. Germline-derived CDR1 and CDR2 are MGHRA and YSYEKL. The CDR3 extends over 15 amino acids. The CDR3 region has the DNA TGCGCCAGCAGCCGAACCGGGACAGGGTACGAAAAACTGTTTTTT. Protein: CASSRTGTGYEKLFF.

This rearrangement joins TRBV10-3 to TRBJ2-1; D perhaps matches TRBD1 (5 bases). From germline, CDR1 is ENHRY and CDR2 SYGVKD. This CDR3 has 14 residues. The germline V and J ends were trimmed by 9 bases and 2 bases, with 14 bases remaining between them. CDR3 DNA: TGTGCCATTTCAACAGGACCCACCTACAATGAGCAGTTCTTC. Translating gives CAISTGPTYNEQFF.

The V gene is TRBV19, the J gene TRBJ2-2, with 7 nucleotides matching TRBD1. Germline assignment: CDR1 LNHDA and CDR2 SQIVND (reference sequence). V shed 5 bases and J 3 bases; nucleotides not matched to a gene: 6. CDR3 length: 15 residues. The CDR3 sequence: CASSRADRHTGELFF. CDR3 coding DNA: TGTGCCAGTAGTCGAGCGGACAGGCACACCGGGGAGCTGTTTTTT.

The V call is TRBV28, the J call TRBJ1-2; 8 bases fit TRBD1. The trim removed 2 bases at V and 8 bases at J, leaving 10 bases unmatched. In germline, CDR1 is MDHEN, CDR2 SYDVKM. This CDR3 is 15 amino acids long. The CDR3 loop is CASSLRYWTGLGYTF. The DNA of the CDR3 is TGTGCCAGCAGTTTACGGTATTGGACAGGGTTGGGCTACACCTTC.

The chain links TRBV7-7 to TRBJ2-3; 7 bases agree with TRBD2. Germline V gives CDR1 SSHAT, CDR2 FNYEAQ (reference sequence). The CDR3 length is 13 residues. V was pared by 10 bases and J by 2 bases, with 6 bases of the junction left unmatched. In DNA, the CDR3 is TGTGCCACCTCAGCGGGACTCACAGATACGCAGTATTTT. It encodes CATSAGLTDTQYF.

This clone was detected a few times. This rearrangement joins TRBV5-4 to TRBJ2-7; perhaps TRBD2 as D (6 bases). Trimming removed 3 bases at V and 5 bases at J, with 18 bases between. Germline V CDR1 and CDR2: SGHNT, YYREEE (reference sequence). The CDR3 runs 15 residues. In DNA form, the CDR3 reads TGTGCCAGCAGCTCCCCCCTAAACCGGAGGGACGAGCAGTACTTC. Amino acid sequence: CASSSPLNRRDEQYF.

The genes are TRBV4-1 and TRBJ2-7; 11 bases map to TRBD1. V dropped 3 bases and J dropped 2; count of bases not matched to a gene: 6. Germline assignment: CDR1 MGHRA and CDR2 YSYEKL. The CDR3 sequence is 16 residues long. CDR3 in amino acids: CASSQTRDRGAYEQYF. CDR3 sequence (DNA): TGCGCCAGCAGCCAGACAAGGGACAGGGGGGCCTACGAGCAGTACTTC.

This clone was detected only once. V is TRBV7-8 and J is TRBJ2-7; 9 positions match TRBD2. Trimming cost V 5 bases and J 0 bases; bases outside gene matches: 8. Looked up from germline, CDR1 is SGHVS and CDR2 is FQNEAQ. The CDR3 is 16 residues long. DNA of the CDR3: TGTGCCAGCAGCGTAGGAAATAGCGGGAGCTCCTACGAGCAGTACTTC. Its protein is CASSVGNSGSSYEQYF.

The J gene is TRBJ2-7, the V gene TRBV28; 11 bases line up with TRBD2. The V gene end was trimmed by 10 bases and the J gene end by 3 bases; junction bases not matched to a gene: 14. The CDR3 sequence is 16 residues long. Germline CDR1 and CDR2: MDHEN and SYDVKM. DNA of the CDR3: TGTGCCATTTCCACATCTAGCGGGAGGACCGGCTACGAGCAGTACTTC. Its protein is CAISTSSGRTGYEQYF.

The CDR3 here is CASSLAQGIYNEQFF. The CDR3 bases are TGCGCCAGCAGCTTGGCACAGGGGATCTACAATGAGCAGTTCTTC. The gene calls are TRBV5-1 and TRBJ2-1, with TRBD1 matching over 7 bases. Trimming cost V 0 bases and J 3 bases; bases outside gene matches: 3. Germline assignment: CDR1 SGHRS and CDR2 YFSETQ. CDR3 length equals 15 residues.

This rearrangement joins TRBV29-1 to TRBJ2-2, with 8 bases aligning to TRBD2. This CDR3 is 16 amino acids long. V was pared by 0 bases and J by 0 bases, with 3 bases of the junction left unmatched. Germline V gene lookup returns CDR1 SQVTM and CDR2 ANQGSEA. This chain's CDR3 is CSVEDVGLANTGELFF. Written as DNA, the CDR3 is TGCAGCGTTGAAGACGTGGGACTAGCGAACACCGGGGAGCTGTTTTTT.

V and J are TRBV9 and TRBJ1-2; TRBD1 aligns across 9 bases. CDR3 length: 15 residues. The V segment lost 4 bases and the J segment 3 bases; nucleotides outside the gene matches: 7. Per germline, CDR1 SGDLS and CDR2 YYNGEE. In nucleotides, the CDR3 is TGTGCCAGCAGCACCCGACAGGGGGAAGACTATGGCTACACCTTC. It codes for CASSTRQGEDYGYTF.

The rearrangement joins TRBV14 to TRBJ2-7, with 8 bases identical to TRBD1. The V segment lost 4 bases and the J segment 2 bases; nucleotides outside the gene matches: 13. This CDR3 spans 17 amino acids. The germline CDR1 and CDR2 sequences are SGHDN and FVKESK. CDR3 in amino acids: CASSRAAGGGYTYEQYF. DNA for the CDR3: TGTGCCAGCAGCCGGGCCGCAGGGGGCGGGTACACCTACGAGCAGTACTTC.